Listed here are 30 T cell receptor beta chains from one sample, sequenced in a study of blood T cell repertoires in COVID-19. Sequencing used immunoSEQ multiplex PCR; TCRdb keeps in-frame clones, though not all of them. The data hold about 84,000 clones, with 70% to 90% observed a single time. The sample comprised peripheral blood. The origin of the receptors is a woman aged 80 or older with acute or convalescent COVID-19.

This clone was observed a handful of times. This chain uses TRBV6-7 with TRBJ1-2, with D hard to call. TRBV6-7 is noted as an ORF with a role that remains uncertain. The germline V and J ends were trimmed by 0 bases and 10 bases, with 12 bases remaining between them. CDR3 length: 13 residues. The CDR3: CASSYSYDQFYTF. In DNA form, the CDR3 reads TGTGCCAGCAGTTACTCGTACGATCAGTTCTACACCTTC.

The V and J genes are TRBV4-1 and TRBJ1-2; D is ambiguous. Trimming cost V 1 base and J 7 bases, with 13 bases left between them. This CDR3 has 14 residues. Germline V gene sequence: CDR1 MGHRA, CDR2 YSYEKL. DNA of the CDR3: TGCGCCAGCAGCCAAGTGGTAGTTATCGGTGGCTACACCTTC. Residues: CASSQVVVIGGYTF.

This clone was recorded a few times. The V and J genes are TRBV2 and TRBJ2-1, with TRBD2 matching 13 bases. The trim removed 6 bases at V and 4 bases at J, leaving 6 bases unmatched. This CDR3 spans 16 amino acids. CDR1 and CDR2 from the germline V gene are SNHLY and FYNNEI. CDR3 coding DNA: TGTGCCAGCAGACTAGCGGGGGGGCGGGCTTACAATGAGCAGTTCTTC. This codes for CASRLAGGRAYNEQFF. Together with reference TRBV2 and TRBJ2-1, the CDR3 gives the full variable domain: EPEVTQTPSHQVTQMGQEVILRCVPISNHLYFYWYRQILGQKVEFLVSFYNNEISEKSEIFDDQFSVERPDGSNFTLKIRSTKLEDSAMYFCASRLAGGRAYNEQFFGPGTRLTVL.

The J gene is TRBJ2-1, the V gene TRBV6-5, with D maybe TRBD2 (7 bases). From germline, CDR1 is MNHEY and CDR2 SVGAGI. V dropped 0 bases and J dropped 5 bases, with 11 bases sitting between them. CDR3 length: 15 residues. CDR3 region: CASSYSGGANNEQFF. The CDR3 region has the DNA TGTGCCAGCAGTTACTCGGGGGGGGCCAACAATGAGCAGTTCTTC.

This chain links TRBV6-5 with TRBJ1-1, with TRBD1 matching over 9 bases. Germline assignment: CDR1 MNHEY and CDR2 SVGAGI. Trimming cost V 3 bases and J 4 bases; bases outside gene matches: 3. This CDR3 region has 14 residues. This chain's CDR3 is CASSYRDRATEAFF. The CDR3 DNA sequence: TGTGCCAGCAGTTATAGGGACAGGGCCACTGAAGCTTTCTTT.

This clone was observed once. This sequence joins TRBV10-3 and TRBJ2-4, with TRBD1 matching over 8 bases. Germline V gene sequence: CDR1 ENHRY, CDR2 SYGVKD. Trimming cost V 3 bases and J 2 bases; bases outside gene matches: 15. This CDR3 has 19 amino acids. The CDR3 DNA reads TGTGCCATCAGTGATGAGTTGGGACAGGTTGCTGGTACCAAAAACATTCAGTACTTC. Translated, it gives CAISDELGQVAGTKNIQYF.

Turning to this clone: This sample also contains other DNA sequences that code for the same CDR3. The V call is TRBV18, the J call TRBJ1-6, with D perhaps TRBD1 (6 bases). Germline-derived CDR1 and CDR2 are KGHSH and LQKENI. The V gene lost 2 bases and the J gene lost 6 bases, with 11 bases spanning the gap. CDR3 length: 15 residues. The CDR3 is CASSPDRSPNSPLHF. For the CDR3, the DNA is TGTGCCAGCTCACCAGACAGGTCCCCTAATTCACCCCTCCACTTT. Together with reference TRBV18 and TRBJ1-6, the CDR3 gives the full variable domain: NAGVMQNPRHLVRRRGQEARLRCSPMKGHSHVYWYRQLPEEGLKFMVYLQKENIIDESGMPKERFSAEFPKEGPSILRIQQVVRGDSAAYFCASSPDRSPNSPLHFGNGTRLTVT.

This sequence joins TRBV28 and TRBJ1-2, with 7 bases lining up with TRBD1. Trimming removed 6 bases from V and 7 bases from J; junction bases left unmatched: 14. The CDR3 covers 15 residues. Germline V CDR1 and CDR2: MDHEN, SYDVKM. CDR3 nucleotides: TGTGCCAGCAGGGTCGGGGGACAGACTAGGGGTGGCTACACCTTC. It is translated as CASRVGGQTRGGYTF.

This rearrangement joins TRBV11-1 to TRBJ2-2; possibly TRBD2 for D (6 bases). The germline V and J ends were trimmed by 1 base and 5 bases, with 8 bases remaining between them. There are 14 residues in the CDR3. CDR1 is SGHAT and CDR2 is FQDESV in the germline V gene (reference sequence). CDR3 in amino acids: CASSLDRGTGELFF. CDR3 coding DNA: TGTGCCAGCAGCTTAGATCGGGGGACCGGGGAGCTGTTTTTT.

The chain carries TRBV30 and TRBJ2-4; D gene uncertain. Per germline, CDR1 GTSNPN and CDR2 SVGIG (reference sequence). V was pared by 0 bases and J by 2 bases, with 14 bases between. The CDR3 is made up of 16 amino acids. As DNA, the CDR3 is TGTGCCTGGAGTGTACCCAGGTCGTCGACCAAAAACATTCAGTACTTC. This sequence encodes CAWSVPRSSTKNIQYF.

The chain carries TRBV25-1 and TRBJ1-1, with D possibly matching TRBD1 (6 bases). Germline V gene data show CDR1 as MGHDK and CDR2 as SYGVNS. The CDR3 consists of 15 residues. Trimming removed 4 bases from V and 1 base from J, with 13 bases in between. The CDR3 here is CASSVAGVGNTEAFF. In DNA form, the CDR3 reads TGTGCCAGCAGTGTGGCAGGGGTGGGGAACACTGAAGCTTTCTTT.

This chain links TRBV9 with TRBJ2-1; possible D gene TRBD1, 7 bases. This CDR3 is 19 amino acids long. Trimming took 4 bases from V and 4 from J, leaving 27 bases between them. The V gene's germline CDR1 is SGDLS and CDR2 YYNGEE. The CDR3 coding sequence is TGTGCCAGCAGCCCTTCCCTCGGACTACCAACAGGGGTATACAATGAGCAGTTCTTC. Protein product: CASSPSLGLPTGVYNEQFF.

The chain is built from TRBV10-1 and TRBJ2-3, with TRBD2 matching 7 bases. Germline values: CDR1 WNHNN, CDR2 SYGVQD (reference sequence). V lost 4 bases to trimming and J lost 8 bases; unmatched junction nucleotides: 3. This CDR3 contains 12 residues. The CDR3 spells CASSVPSGTQYF. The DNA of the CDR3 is TGCGCCAGCAGTGTTCCTAGCGGTACGCAGTATTTT.

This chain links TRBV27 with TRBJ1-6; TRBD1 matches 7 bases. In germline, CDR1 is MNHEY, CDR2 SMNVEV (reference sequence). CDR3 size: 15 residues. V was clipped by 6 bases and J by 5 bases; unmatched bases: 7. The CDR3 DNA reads TGTGCCAGCAGCCGCCGACAGGGTAATAATTCACCCCTCCACTTT. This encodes CASSRRQGNNSPLHF.

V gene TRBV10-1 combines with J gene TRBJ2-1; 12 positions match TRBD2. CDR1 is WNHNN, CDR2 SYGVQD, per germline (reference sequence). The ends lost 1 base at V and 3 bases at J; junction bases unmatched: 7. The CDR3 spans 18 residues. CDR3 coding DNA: TGCGCCAGCAGTGAGTTGGTGACTAGCGGGGGCCTCTACAATGAGCAGTTCTTC. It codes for CASSELVTSGGLYNEQFF.

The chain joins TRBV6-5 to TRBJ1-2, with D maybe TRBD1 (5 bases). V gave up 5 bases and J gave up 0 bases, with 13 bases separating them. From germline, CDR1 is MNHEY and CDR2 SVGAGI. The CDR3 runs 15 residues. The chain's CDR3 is CASSIRGVANYGYTF. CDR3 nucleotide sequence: TGTGCCAGCAGTATTAGGGGCGTAGCTAACTATGGCTACACCTTC.

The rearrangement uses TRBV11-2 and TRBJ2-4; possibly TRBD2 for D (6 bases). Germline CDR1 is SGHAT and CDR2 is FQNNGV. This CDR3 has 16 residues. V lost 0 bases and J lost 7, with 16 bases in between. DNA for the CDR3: TGTGCCAGCAGCTTAGATGACGCGGGTGGGGGGAACATTCAGTACTTC. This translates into CASSLDDAGGGNIQYF. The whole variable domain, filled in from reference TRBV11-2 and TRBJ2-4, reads EAGVAQSPRYKIIEKRQSVAFWCNPISGHATLYWYQQILGQGPKLLIQFQNNGVVDDSQLPKDRFSAERLKGVDSTLKIQPAKLEDSAVYLCASSLDDAGGGNIQYFGAGTRLSVL.

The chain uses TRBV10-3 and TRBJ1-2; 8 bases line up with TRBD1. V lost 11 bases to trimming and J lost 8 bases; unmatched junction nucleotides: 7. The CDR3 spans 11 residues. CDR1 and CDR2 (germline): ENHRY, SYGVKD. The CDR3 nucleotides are TGTGCCTCACACGACAGGGGCGGCTACACCTTC. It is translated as CASHDRGGYTF.

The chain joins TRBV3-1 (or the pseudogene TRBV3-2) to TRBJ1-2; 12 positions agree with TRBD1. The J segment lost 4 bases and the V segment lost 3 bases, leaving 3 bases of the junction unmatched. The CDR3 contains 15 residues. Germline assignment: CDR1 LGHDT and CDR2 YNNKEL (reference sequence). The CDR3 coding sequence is TGTGCCAGCAGCCACGGGACAGGGGGCGGCTATGGCTACACCTTC. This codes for CASSHGTGGGYGYTF.

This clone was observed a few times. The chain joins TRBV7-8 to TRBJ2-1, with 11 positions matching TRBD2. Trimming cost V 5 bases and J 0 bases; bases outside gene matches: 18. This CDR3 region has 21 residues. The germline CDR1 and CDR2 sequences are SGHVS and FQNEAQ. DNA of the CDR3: TGTGCCAGCAGCCTCCGGGGGGCCCTAGCGGGGGGCTCGACCTCCTACAATGAGCAGTTCTTC. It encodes CASSLRGALAGGSTSYNEQFF. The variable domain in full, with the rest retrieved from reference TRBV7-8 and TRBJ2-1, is GAGVSQSPRYKVAKRGQDVALRCDPISGHVSLFWYQQALGQGPEFLTYFQNEAQLDKSGLPSDRFFAERPEGSVSTLKIQRTQQEDSAVYLCASSLRGALAGGSTSYNEQFFGPGTRLTVL.

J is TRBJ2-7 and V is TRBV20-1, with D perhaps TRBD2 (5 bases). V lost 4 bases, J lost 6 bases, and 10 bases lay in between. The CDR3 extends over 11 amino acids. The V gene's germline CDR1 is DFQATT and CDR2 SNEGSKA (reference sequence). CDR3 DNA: TGCAGTGCTACGGACTTTGCCGAGCAGTACTTC. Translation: CSATDFAEQYF.

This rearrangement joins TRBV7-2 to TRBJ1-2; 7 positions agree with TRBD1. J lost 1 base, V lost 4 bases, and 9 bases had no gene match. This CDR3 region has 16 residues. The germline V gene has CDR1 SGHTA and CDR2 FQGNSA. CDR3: CASSSYTGTVNYGYTF. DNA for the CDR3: TGTGCCAGCAGCTCTTACACCGGGACAGTTAACTATGGCTACACCTTC.

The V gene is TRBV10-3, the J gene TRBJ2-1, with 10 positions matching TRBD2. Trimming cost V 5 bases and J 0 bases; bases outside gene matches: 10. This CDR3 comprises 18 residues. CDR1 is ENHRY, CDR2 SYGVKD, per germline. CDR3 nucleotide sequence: TGTGCCATCAGTCGAGGCCTAGCGGGGGCGGGCTCCTACAATGAGCAGTTCTTC. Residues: CAISRGLAGAGSYNEQFF.

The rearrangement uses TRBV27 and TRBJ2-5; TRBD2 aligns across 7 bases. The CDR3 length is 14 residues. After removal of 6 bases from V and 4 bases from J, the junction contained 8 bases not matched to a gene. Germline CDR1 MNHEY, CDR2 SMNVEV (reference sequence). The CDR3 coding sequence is TGTGCCAGCAGGGAGGTTGGGGGGGGAGAGACCCAGTACTTC. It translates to CASREVGGGETQYF.

The DNA of the CDR3 is TGTGCCAGCAGTACAGACCGGGACAGACTTCAAGCTTTCTTT. This codes for CASSTDRDRLQAFF. The rearrangement links TRBV6-5 to TRBJ1-1, with 7 positions matching TRBD1. The CDR3 has 14 residues. V shed 5 bases, J shed 9 bases, and the junction held 12 bases outside the gene matches. Germline-derived CDR1 and CDR2 are MNHEY and SVGAGI.

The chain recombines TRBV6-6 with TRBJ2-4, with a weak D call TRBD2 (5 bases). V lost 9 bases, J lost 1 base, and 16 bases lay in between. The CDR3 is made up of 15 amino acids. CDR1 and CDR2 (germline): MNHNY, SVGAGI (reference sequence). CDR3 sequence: CASASPGFAKNIQYF. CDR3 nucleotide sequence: TGTGCCAGTGCTTCGCCGGGGTTTGCCAAAAACATTCAGTACTTC.

This chain's CDR3 is CSVVGGTYGYTF. CDR3 in DNA: TGCAGCGTTGTTGGGGGGACTTATGGCTACACCTTC. V gene TRBV29-1 combines with J gene TRBJ1-2; TRBD1 might be the D (5 bases). This CDR3 region has 12 residues. Germline CDR1 and CDR2: SQVTM and ANQGSEA. Trimming stripped 4 bases from V and 5 bases from J, with 11 bases between. The variable domain in full, completed from reference TRBV29-1 and TRBJ1-2, reads SAVISQKPSRDICQRGTSLTIQCQVDSQVTMMFWYRQQPGQSLTLIATANQGSEATYESGFVIDKFPISRPNLTFSTLTVSNMSPEDSSIYLCSVVGGTYGYTFGSGTRLTVV.

DNA for the CDR3: TGCGCCAGCAGCCAAGACTCACCGGGACAGGGTCTGTCTGGCTACACCTTC. This codes for CASSQDSPGQGLSGYTF. The chain joins TRBV4-3 to TRBJ1-2, with 9 bases identical to TRBD1. Unmatched junction bases numbered 12, after V lost 0 bases and J lost 7 bases. This CDR3 comprises 17 residues. Germline lookup yields CDR1 LGHNA and CDR2 YSLEER.

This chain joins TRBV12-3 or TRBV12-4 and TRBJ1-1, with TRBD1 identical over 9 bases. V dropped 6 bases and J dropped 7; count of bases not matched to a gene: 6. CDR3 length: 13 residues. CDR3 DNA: TGTGCCAGCAGGGGGGACAGGGATGTTGAAGCTTTCTTT. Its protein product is CASRGDRDVEAFF.

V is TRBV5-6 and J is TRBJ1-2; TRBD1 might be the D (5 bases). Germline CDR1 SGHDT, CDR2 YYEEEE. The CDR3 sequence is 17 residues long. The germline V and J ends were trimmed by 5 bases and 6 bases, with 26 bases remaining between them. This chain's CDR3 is CASRSDSAFLRVNGYTF. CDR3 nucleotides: TGTGCCAGCAGAAGCGACAGCGCATTCTTGAGAGTAAATGGCTACACCTTC. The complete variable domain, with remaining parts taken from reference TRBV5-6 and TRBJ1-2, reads DAGVTQSPTHLIKTRGQQVTLRCSPKSGHDTVSWYQQALGQGPQFIFQYYEEEERQRGNFPDRFSGHQFPNYSSELNVNALLLGDSALYLCASRSDSAFLRVNGYTFGSGTRLTVV.